The 17 T cell receptor beta chains in this list originate from one sample, sequenced in a study of T cells expressing NK-cell markers. TCRdb reprocessed the 5' RACE reads, with one entry per CDR3 protein and no DNA. This listing includes 550,000 or so distinct CDR3 sequences. The sample taken for sequencing was blood T cells: a sorted CD56 or NKG2C T cell subset, CD4+ or CD8+ T cells, or bulk PBMC T cells (not recorded which). The receptors derive from a man between 18 and 35 years old in good health.

CDR3: CASSLTSGLPNTGELFF. This chain joins TRBV12-3 or TRBV12-4 and TRBJ2-2; TCRdb designates TRBD2, a call that cannot be tested without DNA. The CDR3 covers 17 residues.

The chain combines TRBV7-2 with TRBJ2-1. Germline V gene sequence: CDR1 SGHTA, CDR2 FQGNSA. The CDR3 is 16 amino acids. CDR3 in amino acids: CASSHSKITSYNEQFF.

The chain carries TRBV7-2 and TRBJ2-5. The CDR3 spans 14 residues. Germline loops: CDR1 SGHTA, CDR2 FQGNSA. CDR3 in amino acids: CASSFLLAQETQYF.

J is TRBJ2-1 and V is TRBV19; TCRdb's D call of TRBD2 is untestable without DNA. CDR1 and CDR2 (germline): LNHDA, SQIVND (reference sequence). This CDR3 has 11 amino acids. The CDR3: CASRLEGGQFF.

The chain uses TRBV6-1 and TRBJ2-1. The CDR3 loop spans 13 amino acids. Germline-derived CDR1 and CDR2 are MNHNS and SASEGT. The CDR3 is CASSKDSYNEQFF.

J is TRBJ2-2 and V is TRBV6-5. The CDR3 runs 20 residues. Germline V gene lookup returns CDR1 MNHEY and CDR2 SVGAGI. The CDR3 loop reads CASSYQPFAASTSNTGELFF.

This chain uses TRBV21-1 with TRBJ1-6. TRBV21-1 is classified as a pseudogene. The CDR3 runs 13 residues. The CDR3 is CASSKGDNSPLHF.

The chain has TRBV20-1 and TRBJ2-1; TCRdb names TRBD1, which stays unverified in the absence of DNA. From germline, CDR1 is DFQATT and CDR2 SNEGSKA (reference sequence). The CDR3 is made up of 16 amino acids. The CDR3 protein is CSAPDPLTTSYNEQFF.

The chain carries TRBV6-2 or TRBV6-3 and TRBJ1-2. CDR1 MNHEY and CDR2 SVGEGT come from the germline V gene. The CDR3 length is 15 residues. CDR3 loop: CASRREDSFNYGYTF.

This sequence joins TRBV28 and TRBJ2-3; with no DNA, the TCRdb D assignment of TRBD1 cannot be verified. The CDR3 consists of 14 residues. Germline CDR1 and CDR2: MDHEN and SYDVKM. CDR3 loop: CASSLSGVSDTQYF.

The V and J genes are TRBV7-6 and TRBJ1-1. From germline, CDR1 is SGHVS and CDR2 FNYEAQ. The CDR3 consists of 13 residues. CDR3 region: CASSLEYNTEAFF.

This rearrangement joins TRBV6-1 to TRBJ2-1; the D call from TCRdb, TRBD2, cannot be confirmed without DNA. This CDR3 has 15 residues. Germline V gives CDR1 MNHNS, CDR2 SASEGT. CDR3 sequence: CASSQGSGNYNEQFF.

The J gene is TRBJ2-1, the V gene TRBV6-1; TCRdb's D call of TRBD2 is untestable without DNA. CDR1 is MNHNS, CDR2 SASEGT, per germline. This CDR3 is 16 amino acids long. This CDR3 is CASRSLAGAPQGEQFF.

The chain uses TRBV12-3 or TRBV12-4 and TRBJ1-4; TCRdb outputs TRBD1, but without DNA this stays unchecked. The CDR3 length is 13 residues. CDR3 protein: CASKLGPHEKLFF.

The chain has TRBV7-2 and TRBJ1-5; TCRdb gives TRBD1 as the D gene, but with no DNA this cannot be confirmed. Germline CDR1 reads SGHTA; CDR2 reads FQGNSA. CDR3 size: 15 residues. The CDR3 protein is CASSLPGERGQPQHF.

The chain recombines TRBV20-1 with TRBJ2-3; TCRdb outputs TRBD1, but without DNA this stays unchecked. Germline V lookup: CDR1 DFQATT, CDR2 SNEGSKA (reference sequence). The CDR3 covers 15 residues. CDR3 in amino acids: CSATDRSLSTDTQYF.

The chain is built from TRBV6-2 or TRBV6-3 and TRBJ2-3; TCRdb proposes TRBD2, but this gene call is untestable without DNA. This CDR3 has 19 amino acids. The germline CDR1 and CDR2 sequences are MNHEY and SVGEGT. CDR3 amino acids: CASSYSRTSGRQSTDTQYF.